This T cell receptor (beta chain) was captured by sequencing in a study of blood T cell repertoires in COVID-19. Study in general: Collection of acute and convalescent COVID-19 samples took place in the United States, Italy and Spain. PBMCs, B-cell-depleted T cells, or T cells were the source of the cDNA or gDNA that made up the material.

Data came from immunoSEQ multiplex PCR; TCRdb stores just in-frame clones and leaves some out. The sample shows roughly 260,000 clones, about nine tenths of them seen only once. Participants had their cohort set by participant-reported clinical history. The CDR3 length is 16 residues. The trim removed 3 bases at V and 6 bases at J, leaving 7 bases unmatched. This sequence joins TRBV23-1 and TRBJ2-7, with 14 bases lining up with TRBD2. TRBV23-1 is treated as an ORF (open reading frame) with a function not yet certain. Sequencing was carried out using PBMCs or T cells enriched from blood (not recorded which). The sequence came from a woman aged 18-29 years who had recovered from COVID-19. This chain's CDR3 is CASSHLTSGRVPEQYF. CDR3 DNA sequence: TGCGCCAGCAGTCATTTGACTAGCGGGAGGGTCCCCGAGCAGTACTTC.